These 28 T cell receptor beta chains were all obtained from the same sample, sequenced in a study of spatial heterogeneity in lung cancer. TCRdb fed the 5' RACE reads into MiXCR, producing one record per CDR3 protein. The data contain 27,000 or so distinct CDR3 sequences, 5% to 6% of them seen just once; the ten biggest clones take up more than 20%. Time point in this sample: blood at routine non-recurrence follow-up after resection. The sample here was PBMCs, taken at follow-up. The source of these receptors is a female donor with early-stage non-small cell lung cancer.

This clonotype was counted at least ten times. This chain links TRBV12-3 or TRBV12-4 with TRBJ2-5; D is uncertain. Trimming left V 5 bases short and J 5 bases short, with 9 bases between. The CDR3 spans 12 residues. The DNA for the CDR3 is TGTGCCAGCAGTCCCGGGTGGGAGACCCAGTACTTC. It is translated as CASSPGWETQYF.

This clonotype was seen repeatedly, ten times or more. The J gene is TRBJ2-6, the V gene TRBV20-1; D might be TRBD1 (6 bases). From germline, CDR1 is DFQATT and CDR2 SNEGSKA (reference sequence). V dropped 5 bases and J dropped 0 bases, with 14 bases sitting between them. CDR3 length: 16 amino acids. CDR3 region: CSAQTGPSSGANVLTF. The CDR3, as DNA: TGCAGTGCTCAGACAGGTCCTAGCTCTGGGGCCAACGTCCTGACTTTC.

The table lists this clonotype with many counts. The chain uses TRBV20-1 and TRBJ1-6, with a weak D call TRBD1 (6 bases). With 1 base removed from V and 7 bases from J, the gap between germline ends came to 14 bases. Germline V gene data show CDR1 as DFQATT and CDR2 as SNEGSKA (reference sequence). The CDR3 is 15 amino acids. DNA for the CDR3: TGCAGTGCTAGAGGGCAGGGGAATGGGAATTCACCCCTCCACTTT. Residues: CSARGQGNGNSPLHF.

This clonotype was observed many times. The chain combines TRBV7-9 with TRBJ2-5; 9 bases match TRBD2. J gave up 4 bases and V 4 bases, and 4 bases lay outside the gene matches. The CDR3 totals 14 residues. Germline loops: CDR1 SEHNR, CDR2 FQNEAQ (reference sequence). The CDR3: CASSSGLARETQYF. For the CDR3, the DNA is TGTGCCAGCAGCTCGGGACTAGCTCGAGAGACCCAGTACTTC.

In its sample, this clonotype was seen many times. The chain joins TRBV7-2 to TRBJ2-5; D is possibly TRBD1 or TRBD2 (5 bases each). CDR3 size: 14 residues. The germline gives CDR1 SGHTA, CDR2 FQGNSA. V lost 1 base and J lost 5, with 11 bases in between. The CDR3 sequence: CASSLGDLRETQYF. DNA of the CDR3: TGTGCCAGCAGCTTAGGGGACCTTCGGGAGACCCAGTACTTC.

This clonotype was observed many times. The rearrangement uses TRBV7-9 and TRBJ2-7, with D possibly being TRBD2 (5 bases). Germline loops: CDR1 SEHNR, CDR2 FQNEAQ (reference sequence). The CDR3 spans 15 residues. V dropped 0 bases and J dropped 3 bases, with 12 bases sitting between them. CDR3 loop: CASSLAASRDYEQYF. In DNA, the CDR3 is TGTGCCAGCAGCTTAGCAGCCTCACGGGACTACGAGCAGTACTTC.

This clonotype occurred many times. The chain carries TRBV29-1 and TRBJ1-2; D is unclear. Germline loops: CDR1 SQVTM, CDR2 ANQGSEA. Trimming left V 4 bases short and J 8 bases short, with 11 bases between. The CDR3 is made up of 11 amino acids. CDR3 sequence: CSVVLAWGYTF. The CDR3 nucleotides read TGCAGCGTTGTGTTAGCGTGGGGCTACACCTTC.

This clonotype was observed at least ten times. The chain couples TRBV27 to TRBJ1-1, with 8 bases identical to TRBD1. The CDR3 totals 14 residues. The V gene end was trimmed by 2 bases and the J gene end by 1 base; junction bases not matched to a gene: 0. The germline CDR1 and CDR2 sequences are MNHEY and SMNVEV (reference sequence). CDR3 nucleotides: TGTGCCAGCAGTTTACAGGGGGCGAACACTGAAGCTTTCTTT. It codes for CASSLQGANTEAFF.

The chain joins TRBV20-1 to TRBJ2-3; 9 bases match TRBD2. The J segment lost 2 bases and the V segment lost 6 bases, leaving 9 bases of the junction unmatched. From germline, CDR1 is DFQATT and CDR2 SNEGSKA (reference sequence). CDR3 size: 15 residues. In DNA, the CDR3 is TGCAGTGCCGGGGGGGCTAGCGGGAACACAGATACGCAGTATTTT. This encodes CSAGGASGNTDTQYF.

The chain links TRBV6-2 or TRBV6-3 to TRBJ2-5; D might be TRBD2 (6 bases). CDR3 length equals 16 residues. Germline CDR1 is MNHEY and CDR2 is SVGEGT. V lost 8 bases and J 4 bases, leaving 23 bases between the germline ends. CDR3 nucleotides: TGTGCCAGCGGTAGGGGACTTGCCGTCCGCGGAGAGACCCAGTACTTC. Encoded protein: CASGRGLAVRGETQYF.

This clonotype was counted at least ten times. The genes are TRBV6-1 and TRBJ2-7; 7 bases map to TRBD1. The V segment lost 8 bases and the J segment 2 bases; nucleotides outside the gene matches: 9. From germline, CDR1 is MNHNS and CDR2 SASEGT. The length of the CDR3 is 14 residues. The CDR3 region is CASCPTGKPYEQYF. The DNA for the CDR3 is TGTGCCAGCTGCCCGACAGGGAAACCCTACGAGCAGTACTTC.

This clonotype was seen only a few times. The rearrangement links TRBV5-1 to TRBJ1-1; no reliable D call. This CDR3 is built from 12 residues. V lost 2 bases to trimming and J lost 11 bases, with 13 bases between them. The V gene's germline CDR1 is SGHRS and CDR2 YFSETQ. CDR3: CASSLNGDSAFF. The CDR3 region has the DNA TGCGCCAGCAGCTTAAACGGCGACTCCGCTTTCTTT.

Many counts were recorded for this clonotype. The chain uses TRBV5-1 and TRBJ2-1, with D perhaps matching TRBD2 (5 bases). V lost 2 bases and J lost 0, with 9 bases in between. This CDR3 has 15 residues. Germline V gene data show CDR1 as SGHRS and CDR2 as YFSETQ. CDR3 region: CASSFEGISYNEQFF. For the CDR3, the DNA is TGCGCCAGCAGCTTCGAGGGTATCTCCTACAATGAGCAGTTCTTC.

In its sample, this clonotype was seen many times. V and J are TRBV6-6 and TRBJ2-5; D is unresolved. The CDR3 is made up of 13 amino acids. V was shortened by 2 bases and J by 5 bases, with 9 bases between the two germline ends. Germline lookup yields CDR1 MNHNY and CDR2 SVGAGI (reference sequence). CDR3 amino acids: CASSYSELETQYF. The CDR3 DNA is TGTGCCAGCAGTTACAGCGAGTTGGAGACCCAGTACTTC.

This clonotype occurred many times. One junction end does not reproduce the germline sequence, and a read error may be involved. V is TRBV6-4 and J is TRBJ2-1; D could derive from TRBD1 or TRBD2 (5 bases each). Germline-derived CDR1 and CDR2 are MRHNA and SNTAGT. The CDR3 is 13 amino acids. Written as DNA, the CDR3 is TGTGCCAGCGAAACCCAAGAGGGACCTACTCCGAAGTTC. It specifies CASETQEGPTPKF.

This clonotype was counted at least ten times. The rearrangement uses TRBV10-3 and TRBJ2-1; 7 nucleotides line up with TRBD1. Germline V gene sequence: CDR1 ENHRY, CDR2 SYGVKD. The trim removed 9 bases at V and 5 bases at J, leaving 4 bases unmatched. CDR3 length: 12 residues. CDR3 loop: CAIGQVNNEQFF. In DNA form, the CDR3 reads TGTGCCATAGGACAGGTAAACAATGAGCAGTTCTTC.

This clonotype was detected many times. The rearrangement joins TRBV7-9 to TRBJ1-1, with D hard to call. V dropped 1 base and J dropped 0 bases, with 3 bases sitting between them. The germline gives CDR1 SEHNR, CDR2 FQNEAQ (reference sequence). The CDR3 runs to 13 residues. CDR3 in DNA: TGTGCCAGCAGCTTAGACATGAACACTGAAGCTTTCTTT. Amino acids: CASSLDMNTEAFF.

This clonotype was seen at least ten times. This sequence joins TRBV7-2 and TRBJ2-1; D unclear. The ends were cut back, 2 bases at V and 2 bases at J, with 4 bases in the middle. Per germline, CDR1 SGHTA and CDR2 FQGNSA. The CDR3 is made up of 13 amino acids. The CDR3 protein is CASSLPAYNEQFF. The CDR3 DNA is TGTGCCAGCAGCTTACCAGCCTACAATGAGCAGTTCTTC.

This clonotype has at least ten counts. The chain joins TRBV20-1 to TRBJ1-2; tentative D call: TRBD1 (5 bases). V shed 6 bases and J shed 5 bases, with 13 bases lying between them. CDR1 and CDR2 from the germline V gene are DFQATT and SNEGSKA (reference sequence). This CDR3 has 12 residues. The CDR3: CSATGTKYGYTF. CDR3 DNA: TGCAGTGCAACCGGGACCAAATATGGCTACACCTTC.

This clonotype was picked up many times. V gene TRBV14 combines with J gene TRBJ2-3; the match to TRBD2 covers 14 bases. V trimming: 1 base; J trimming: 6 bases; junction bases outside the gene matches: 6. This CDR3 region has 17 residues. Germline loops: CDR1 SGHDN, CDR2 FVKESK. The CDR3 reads CASSQVGLAGGRDTQYF. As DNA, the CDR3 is TGTGCCAGCAGCCAAGTCGGACTAGCGGGGGGTCGGGATACGCAGTATTTT.

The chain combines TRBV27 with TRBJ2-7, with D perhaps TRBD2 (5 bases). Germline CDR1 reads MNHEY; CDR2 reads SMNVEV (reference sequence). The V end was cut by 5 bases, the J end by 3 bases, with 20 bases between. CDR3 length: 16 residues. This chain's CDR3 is CASSPSLALPFYEQYF. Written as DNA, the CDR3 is TGTGCCAGCAGTCCTAGCTTAGCGCTACCATTCTACGAGCAGTACTTC.

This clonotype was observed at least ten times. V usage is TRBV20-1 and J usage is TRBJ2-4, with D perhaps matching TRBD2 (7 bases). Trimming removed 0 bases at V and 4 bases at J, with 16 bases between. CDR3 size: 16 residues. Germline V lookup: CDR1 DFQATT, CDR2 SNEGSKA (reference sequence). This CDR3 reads CSARDGGALGKNIQYF. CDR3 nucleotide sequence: TGCAGTGCTAGAGATGGGGGGGCGTTAGGGAAAAACATTCAGTACTTC.

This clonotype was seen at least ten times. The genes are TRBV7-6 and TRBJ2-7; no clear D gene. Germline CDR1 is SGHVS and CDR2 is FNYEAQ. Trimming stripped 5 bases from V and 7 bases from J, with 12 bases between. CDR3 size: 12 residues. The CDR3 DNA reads TGTGCCAGCAGCCCCGGGCCCCCGGAGCAGTACTTC. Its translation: CASSPGPPEQYF.

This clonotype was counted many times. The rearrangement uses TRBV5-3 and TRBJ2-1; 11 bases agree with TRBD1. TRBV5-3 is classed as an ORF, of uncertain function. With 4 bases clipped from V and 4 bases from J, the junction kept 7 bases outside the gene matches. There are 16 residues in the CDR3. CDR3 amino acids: CARSPGTGGIYNEQFF. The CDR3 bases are TGTGCCAGAAGCCCAGGGACAGGGGGAATATACAATGAGCAGTTCTTC.

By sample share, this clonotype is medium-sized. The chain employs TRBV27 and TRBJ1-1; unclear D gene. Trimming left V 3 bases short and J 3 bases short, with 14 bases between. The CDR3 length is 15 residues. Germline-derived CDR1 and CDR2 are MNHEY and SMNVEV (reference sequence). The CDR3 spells CASSFLGPSYTEAFF. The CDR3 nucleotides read TGTGCCAGCAGTTTTCTAGGGCCTAGTTACACTGAAGCTTTCTTT.

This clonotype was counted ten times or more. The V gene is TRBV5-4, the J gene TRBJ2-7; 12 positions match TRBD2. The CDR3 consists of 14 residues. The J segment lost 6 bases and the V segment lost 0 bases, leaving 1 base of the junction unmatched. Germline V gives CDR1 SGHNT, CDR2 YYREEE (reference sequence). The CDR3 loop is CASSLGLAGVEQYF. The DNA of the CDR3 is TGTGCCAGCAGCTTGGGACTAGCGGGAGTCGAGCAGTACTTC.

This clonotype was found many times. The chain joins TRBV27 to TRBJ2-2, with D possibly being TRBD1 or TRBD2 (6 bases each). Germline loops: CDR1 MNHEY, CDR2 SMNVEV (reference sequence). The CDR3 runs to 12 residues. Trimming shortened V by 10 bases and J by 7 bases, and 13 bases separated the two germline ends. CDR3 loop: CATFRGVGELFF. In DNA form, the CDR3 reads TGTGCCACCTTTAGGGGGGTCGGGGAGCTGTTTTTT.

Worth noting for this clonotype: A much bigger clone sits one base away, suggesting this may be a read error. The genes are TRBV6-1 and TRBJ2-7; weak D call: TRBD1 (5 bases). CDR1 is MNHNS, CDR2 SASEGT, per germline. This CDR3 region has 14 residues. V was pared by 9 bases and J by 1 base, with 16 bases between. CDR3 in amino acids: CASGAHQLSYEQYF. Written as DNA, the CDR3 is TGTGCCAGTGGGGCACATCAACTTTCCTACGAGCAGTACTTC.